This T cell receptor beta chain emerged from a study of cytomegalovirus exposure and HLA in healthy donors. Study at large: Tens of millions of unique TCRs from HLA-typed donors made up an early data release. Of all 400 or so donors who were genotyped, 70% to 85% belonged to the Caucasian-associated ancestry cluster.

PCR involved 60 Vbeta and 13 Jbeta primers. Using immunoSEQ multiplex PCR, the repertoire was profiled, and TCRdb retains in-frame clones only, with some absent. This sample's clone table lists approximately 100,000 clones. Comments on this clone: Its target is unknown.

The study's findings and limits: According to an earlier analysis, most TCR beta V segments yielded productive rearrangements about 87% or about 30% of the time. There were some V segments, including TRBV6-2 and TRBV6-3, excluded as indistinguishable.

Trimming pared 4 bases from V and 7 bases from J, leaving 18 bases between. Germline-derived CDR1 and CDR2 are SGHRS and YFSETQ. The CDR3 runs 15 residues. Sample: PBMCs. The chain links TRBV5-1 to TRBJ2-1, with a weak D call TRBD2 (6 bases). The clonotype originates from a middle-aged man in good health and CMV-seronegative. The CDR3 is CASSREGLTWNEQFF. In nucleotides, the CDR3 is TGCGCCAGCAGCCGCGAGGGACTTACGTGGAATGAGCAGTTCTTC.